This passage covers 16 T cell receptor beta chains from one sample sequenced in a study of blood T cell repertoires in COVID-19. Method: immunoSEQ multiplex PCR; TCRdb's copy keeps in-frame clones and lacks some. Of 250,000 to 300,000 clones listed, 75% to 95% are singletons. Sequencing input: PBMCs or T cells enriched from blood (not recorded which). These receptors all come from a woman younger than 45 who had recovered from COVID-19.

The CDR3 loop reads CASTRGTGTDTQYF. The CDR3 DNA sequence: TGTGCCAGTACTCGCGGGACAGGCACAGATACGCAGTATTTT. V gene TRBV19 combines with J gene TRBJ2-3; D might be TRBD1 (7 bases). CDR3 length equals 14 residues. Germline V lookup: CDR1 LNHDA, CDR2 SQIVND (reference sequence). Trimming took 7 bases from V and 1 from J, leaving 12 bases between them.

The V gene is TRBV5-4, the J gene TRBJ2-7; maybe TRBD1 (5 bases). Germline-derived CDR1 and CDR2 are SGHNT and YYREEE (reference sequence). V lost 3 bases and J 0 bases, leaving 10 bases between the germline ends. The CDR3 consists of 14 residues. The CDR3 here is CASSSGKSSYEQYF. CDR3 nucleotide sequence: TGTGCCAGCAGCTCAGGGAAGAGCTCCTACGAGCAGTACTTC.

This clone has only a few counts. J is TRBJ2-2 and V is TRBV7-6; D may be TRBD1 (6 bases). CDR3 length: 14 residues. Trimming took off 5 bases at V and 6 bases at J, with 13 bases between the two ends. Germline CDR1 is SGHVS and CDR2 is FNYEAQ. The CDR3 reads CASSIRQVPGELFF. CDR3 nucleotides: TGTGCCAGCAGCATCAGACAGGTACCCGGGGAGCTGTTTTTT.

This clone came up once. The chain employs TRBV5-1 and TRBJ1-1, with D unresolved. Germline loops: CDR1 SGHRS, CDR2 YFSETQ. Between the trimmed V and J ends, which lost 6 bases and 1 base, there was a span of 16 bases. The CDR3 consists of 15 residues. The DNA of the CDR3 is TGCGCCAGCAAACGGGATACCCTCGGGAACACTGAAGCTTTCTTT. Translation gives CASKRDTLGNTEAFF.

V gene TRBV5-4 combines with J gene TRBJ2-3; 11 nucleotides agree with TRBD1. V lost 3 bases, J lost 5 bases, and 17 bases stayed unmatched. Germline V lookup: CDR1 SGHNT, CDR2 YYREEE (reference sequence). The CDR3 runs to 19 residues. The CDR3 DNA reads as TGTGCCAGCAGCTACCCGGGGCCAGAGTGGACAGGGGGCGAAGATACGCAGTATTTT. Its protein is CASSYPGPEWTGGEDTQYF.

The V and J genes are TRBV7-9 and TRBJ2-1, with TRBD2 matching over 14 bases. Trimming cost V 2 bases and J 8 bases; bases outside gene matches: 11. From germline, CDR1 is SEHNR and CDR2 FQNEAQ (reference sequence). The CDR3 runs to 18 residues. CDR3 loop: CASSLYGTSGSVYDEQFF. CDR3 DNA sequence: TGTGCCAGCAGCTTATACGGGACTAGCGGGAGTGTTTACGATGAGCAGTTCTTC.

V and J are TRBV6-2 or TRBV6-3 and TRBJ2-5; 8 bases are shared with TRBD2. This CDR3 contains 16 residues. Losses at the gene ends were 8 bases for V and 2 bases for J; bases not matched to a gene: 13. Germline assignment: CDR1 MNHEY and CDR2 SVGEGT. The CDR3 DNA follows: TGTGCCAGCGGTTCCCAAACTAGCGGTTTACAAGAGACCCAGTACTTC. Protein sequence: CASGSQTSGLQETQYF.

The chain uses TRBV6-5 and TRBJ2-5; possible D gene TRBD1, 5 bases. CDR1 is MNHEY, CDR2 SVGAGI, per germline. V was pared by 6 bases and J by 5 bases, with 7 bases between. This CDR3 spans 11 amino acids. The CDR3 DNA reads as TGTGCCAGCAGGGACATCGAGACCCAGTACTTC. It yields the protein CASRDIETQYF.

CDR3 region: CASSQEGGRGNNEQFF. CDR3 nucleotide sequence: TGTGCCAGCAGCCAAGAAGGCGGGAGGGGCAACAATGAGCAGTTCTTC. This chain uses TRBV4-2 with TRBJ2-1; TRBD2 agrees at 9 bases. The V gene end was trimmed by 0 bases and the J gene end by 5 bases; junction bases not matched to a gene: 5. Per germline, CDR1 LGHNA and CDR2 YNFKEQ. This CDR3 is built from 16 residues.

The chain links TRBV29-1 to TRBJ1-2, with D possibly TRBD1 on 5 matching bases. V was clipped by 6 bases and J by 5 bases, with 22 bases between them. The CDR3 covers 15 residues. Germline CDR1 SQVTM, CDR2 ANQGSEA. The CDR3 is CSVGPGTAGGYGYTF. The CDR3 DNA reads TGCAGCGTGGGACCCGGGACTGCCGGGGGATATGGCTACACCTTC. The full variable domain, its missing parts supplied by reference TRBV29-1 and TRBJ1-2, is SAVISQKPSRDICQRGTSLTIQCQVDSQVTMMFWYRQQPGQSLTLIATANQGSEATYESGFVIDKFPISRPNLTFSTLTVSNMSPEDSSIYLCSVGPGTAGGYGYTFGSGTRLTVV.

The chain joins TRBV29-1 to TRBJ2-2; 13 nucleotides match TRBD2. Germline assignment: CDR1 SQVTM and CDR2 ANQGSEA. Losses at the gene ends were 5 bases for V and 1 base for J; bases not matched to a gene: 1. The CDR3 has 15 residues. CDR3 nucleotide sequence: TGCAGCGTTTGGACTAGCGGGAGGAACACCGGGGAGCTGTTTTTT. It is translated as CSVWTSGRNTGELFF.

J is TRBJ1-1 and V is TRBV28, with a tentative D call TRBD1 (5 bases). Germline loops: CDR1 MDHEN, CDR2 SYDVKM. This CDR3 contains 12 residues. Between the trimmed V and J ends, which lost 2 bases and 6 bases, there was a span of 7 bases. For the CDR3, the DNA is TGTGCCAGCAGTTTACAGGGTTCTGAAGCTTTCTTT. It yields the protein CASSLQGSEAFF.

The chain employs TRBV6-5 and TRBJ1-1; possibly TRBD1 for D (5 bases). V lost 6 bases to trimming and J lost 0 bases, with 11 bases between them. The length of the CDR3 is 14 residues. Germline assignment: CDR1 MNHEY and CDR2 SVGAGI. For the CDR3, the DNA is TGTGCCAGCAGACCAACAGGCCTGAACACTGAAGCTTTCTTT. As protein: CASRPTGLNTEAFF.

V gene TRBV28 combines with J gene TRBJ1-1; unclear D gene. This CDR3 has 11 amino acids. The germline CDR1 and CDR2 sequences are MDHEN and SYDVKM. V was clipped by 6 bases and J by 5 bases, with 7 bases between them. The CDR3 DNA sequence: TGTGCCAGCAGACGGGGTACTGAAGCTTTCTTT. This sequence encodes CASRRGTEAFF.

V is TRBV7-3 and J is TRBJ2-1; D might be TRBD2 (5 bases). The CDR3 loop spans 13 amino acids. V was cut by 4 bases and J by 8 bases, with 12 bases left in between. Germline CDR1 SGHTA, CDR2 FQGTGA. The CDR3 DNA sequence: TGTGCCAGCAGCTCCGTCCCCGGGGATGAGCAGTTCTTC. Encoded protein: CASSSVPGDEQFF.

The rearrangement links TRBV10-3 to TRBJ2-1; a weak D match, TRBD2 (6 bases). The CDR3 covers 16 residues. The ends were cut back, 4 bases at V and 7 bases at J, with 20 bases in the middle. The germline V gene encodes CDR1 ENHRY and CDR2 SYGVKD. As DNA, the CDR3 is TGTGCCATCAGTGTCGAACGGGGGAGTGGGGGAAATGAGCAGTTCTTC. Translating gives CAISVERGSGGNEQFF.